Following are 7 T cell receptor beta chains from one sample sequenced in a study of T cells after yellow fever vaccination. Each CDR3 protein is one row after TCRdb ran MiXCR on the 5' RACE reads. The sample lists approximately 340,000 distinct CDR3 sequences; 8.5% to 9% were seen once. This specimen was PBMCs, taken on the day of the first yellow fever vaccination. The receptor source for this set is a man between 18 and 35 years old who received the YFV17D yellow fever vaccine.

This clonotype has ten or more counts. V gene TRBV20-1 combines with J gene TRBJ2-1; no reliable D call. Looked up from germline, CDR1 is DFQATT and CDR2 is SNEGSKA (reference sequence). The CDR3 loop spans 14 amino acids. Trimming cost V 1 base and J 1 base, with 8 bases left between them. This CDR3 is CSARGRASYNEQFF. For the CDR3, the DNA is TGCAGTGCTAGAGGAAGGGCTTCCTACAATGAGCAGTTCTTC.

This clonotype appeared a few times. This rearrangement joins TRBV12-3 or TRBV12-4 to TRBJ1-6, with D hard to call. With 5 bases removed from V and 8 bases from J, the gap between germline ends came to 19 bases. The CDR3 extends over 16 amino acids. The CDR3 coding sequence is TGTGCCAGCAGTGTGAGGATGGGATTGGGTTATTCACCCCTCCACTTT. Translated, it gives CASSVRMGLGYSPLHF.

This clonotype was detected ten times or more. J is TRBJ1-2 and V is TRBV7-9; D gene uncertain. Between the trimmed V and J ends, which lost 6 bases and 12 bases, there was a span of 14 bases. The length of the CDR3 is 11 residues. Germline V gene lookup returns CDR1 SEHNR and CDR2 FQNEAQ (reference sequence). The CDR3 nucleotides are TGTGCCAGCAGACCCCCCGAGGTCCACACCTTC. Its protein is CASRPPEVHTF.

This clonotype has at least ten counts. This chain links TRBV12-3 or TRBV12-4 with TRBJ2-3; 9 positions match TRBD2. CDR3 length equals 15 residues. Trimming took 3 bases from V and 7 from J; bases not matched to a gene: 8. The CDR3 DNA sequence: TGTGCCAGCAGTTTCGTAGCGGGGGACACGAATACGCAGTATTTT. Protein sequence: CASSFVAGDTNTQYF.

This clonotype has more than one count but fewer than ten. The rearrangement joins TRBV12-3 or TRBV12-4 to TRBJ1-1; weak D call: TRBD1 (5 bases). The CDR3 length is 16 residues. V dropped 2 bases and J dropped 3 bases, with 16 bases sitting between them. CDR3 nucleotide sequence: TGTGCCAGCAGTTTACTCCAGGGATGGAGTTACACTGAAGCTTTCTTT. As protein: CASSLLQGWSYTEAFF.

In its sample, this clonotype was seen many times. This chain uses TRBV6-1 with TRBJ2-7, with 9 positions matching TRBD1. J gave up 7 bases and V 5 bases, and 9 bases lay outside the gene matches. Germline-derived CDR1 and CDR2 are MNHNS and SASEGT. The CDR3 sequence is 14 residues long. CDR3: CASSPGQGVGEQYV. The CDR3 nucleotides are TGTGCCAGCAGTCCGGGACAGGGAGTGGGAGAGCAGTACGTC.

The sample holds a few counts of this clonotype. The J gene is TRBJ2-1, the V gene TRBV7-2, with D hard to call. Germline CDR1 reads SGHTA; CDR2 reads FQGNSA. The CDR3 length is 15 residues. The V end lost 1 base, the J end lost 8 bases, and 15 bases lay between the germline ends. Written as DNA, the CDR3 is TGTGCCAGCAGCTTAGATGGGGTTAGGAACGATGAGCAGTTCTTC. This translates into CASSLDGVRNDEQFF.